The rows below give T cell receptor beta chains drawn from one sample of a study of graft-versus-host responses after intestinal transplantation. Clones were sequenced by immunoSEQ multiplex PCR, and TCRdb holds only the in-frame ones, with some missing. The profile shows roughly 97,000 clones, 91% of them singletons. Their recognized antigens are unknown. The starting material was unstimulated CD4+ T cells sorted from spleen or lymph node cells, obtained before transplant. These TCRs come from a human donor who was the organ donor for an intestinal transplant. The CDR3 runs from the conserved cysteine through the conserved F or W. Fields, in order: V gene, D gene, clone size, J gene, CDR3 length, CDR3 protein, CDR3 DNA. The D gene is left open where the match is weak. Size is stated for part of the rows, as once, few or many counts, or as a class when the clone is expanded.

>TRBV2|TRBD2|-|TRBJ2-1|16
CASRINGLAGYNEQFF
TGTGCCAGCAGGATAAACGGACTAGCGGGGTACAATGAGCAGTTCTTC
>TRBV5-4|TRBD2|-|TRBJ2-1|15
CASSSGGPTYNEQFF
TGTGCCAGCAGCAGCGGGGGCCCTACCTACAATGAGCAGTTCTTC
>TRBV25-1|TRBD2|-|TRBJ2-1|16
CASRTIGLAGDNEQFF
TGTGCCAGCAGGACAATAGGACTAGCGGGGGACAATGAGCAGTTCTTC
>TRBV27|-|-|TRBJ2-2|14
CASNKYRVGGELFF
TGTGCCAGCAACAAGTACAGGGTTGGCGGGGAGCTGTTTTTT
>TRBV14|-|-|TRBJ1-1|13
CASSQDRGGRAFF
TGTGCCAGCAGCCAAGATAGGGGGGGCAGAGCTTTCTTT
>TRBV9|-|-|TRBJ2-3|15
CASSVAEKRTDTQYF
TGTGCCAGCAGCGTAGCTGAGAAGCGCACAGATACGCAGTATTTT
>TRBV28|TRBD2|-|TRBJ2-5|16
CASRALRGGRLETQYF
TGTGCCAGCAGGGCCTTGCGGGGGGGACGTCTTGAGACCCAGTACTTC
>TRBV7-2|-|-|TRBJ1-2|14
CASSLDAGIYGYTF
TGTGCCAGCAGCTTAGATGCAGGGATCTATGGCTACACCTTC
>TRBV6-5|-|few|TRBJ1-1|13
CASSYRGNTEAFF
TGTGCCAGCAGTTACAGGGGGAACACTGAAGCTTTCTTT
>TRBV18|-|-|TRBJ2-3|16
CASSPFQGTSTDTQYF
TGTGCCAGCTCACCATTCCAGGGAACTAGCACAGATACGCAGTATTTT
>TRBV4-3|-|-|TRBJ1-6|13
CASSQDLNSPLHF
TGCGCCAGCAGCCAAGACCTTAATTCACCCCTCCACTTT
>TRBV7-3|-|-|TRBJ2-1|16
CASSSQAGTSLGEQFF
TGTGCCAGCAGCTCCCAGGCGGGTACGAGTTTAGGTGAGCAGTTCTTC
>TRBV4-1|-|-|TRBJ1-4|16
CASSPDGGAVGEKLFF
TGCGCCAGCAGCCCTGACGGGGGGGCTGTTGGAGAAAAACTGTTTTTT
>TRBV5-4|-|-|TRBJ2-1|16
CASSTQRGSGYNEQFF
TGTGCCAGCAGCACACAGCGAGGTAGCGGCTACAATGAGCAGTTCTTC
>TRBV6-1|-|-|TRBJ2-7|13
CASSGQNSYEQYF
TGTGCCAGCAGTGGACAAAACTCCTACGAGCAGTACTTC
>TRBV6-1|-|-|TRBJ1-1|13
CASSENTYTEAFF
TGTGCCAGCAGTGAAAACACATACACTGAAGCTTTCTTT
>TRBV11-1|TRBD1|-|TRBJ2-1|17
CASSPTAGGGFYNEQFF
TGTGCCAGCAGCCCAACGGCAGGGGGCGGATTCTACAATGAGCAGTTCTTC
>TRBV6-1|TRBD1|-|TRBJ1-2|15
CASSIRDRQNYGYTF
TGTGCCAGCAGTATTCGGGACAGGCAGAACTATGGCTACACCTTC
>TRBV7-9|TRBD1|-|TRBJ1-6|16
CASSLAEGAPNSPLHF
TGTGCCAGCAGCCTCGCGGAGGGGGCACCTAATTCACCCCTCCACTTT
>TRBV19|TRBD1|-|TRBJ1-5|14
CASSTGGLSQPQHF
TGTGCCAGTAGTACAGGGGGGTTAAGTCAGCCCCAGCATTTT
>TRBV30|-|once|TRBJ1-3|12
CAFESSGNTIYF
TGTGCCTTCGAGAGCTCTGGAAACACCATATATTTT
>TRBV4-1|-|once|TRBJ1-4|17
CASRDLLRARKNEKLFF
TGCGCCAGCAGGGATCTACTGCGGGCGCGGAAAAATGAAAAACTGTTTTTT
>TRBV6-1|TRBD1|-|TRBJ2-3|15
CASSPGTVVGDTQYF
TGTGCCAGCAGTCCCGGGACAGTAGTGGGGGATACGCAGTATTTT
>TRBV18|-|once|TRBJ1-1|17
CASSPGLGSGGGTEAFF
TGTGCCAGCTCACCTGGTCTTGGGTCCGGAGGTGGGACTGAAGCTTTCTTT
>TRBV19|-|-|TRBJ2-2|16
CASSIEPRGSPGELFF
TGTGCCAGTAGTATAGAGCCTCGGGGATCCCCCGGGGAGCTGTTTTTT
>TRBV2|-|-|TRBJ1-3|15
CASSDGQYSGNTIYF
TGTGCCAGCAGTGACGGACAGTACTCTGGAAACACCATATATTTT
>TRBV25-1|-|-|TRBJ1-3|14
CASTDIVAGNTIYF
TGTGCCAGCACCGACATAGTCGCCGGAAACACCATATATTTT
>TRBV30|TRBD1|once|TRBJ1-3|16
CAWGGRQGADGNTIYF
TGTGCCTGGGGGGGCCGACAGGGGGCGGATGGAAACACCATATATTTT
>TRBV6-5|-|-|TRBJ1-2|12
CASSRGIEGYTF
TGTGCCAGCAGTCGAGGGATAGAAGGCTACACCTTC
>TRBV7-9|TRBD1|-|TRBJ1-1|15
CASSSYRGVGTEAFF
TGTGCCAGCAGCTCATACAGGGGGGTGGGCACTGAAGCTTTCTTT
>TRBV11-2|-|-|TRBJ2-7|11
CASSLVIEQYF
TGTGCCAGCAGCTTAGTTATCGAGCAGTACTTC
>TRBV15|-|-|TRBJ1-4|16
CATIPEGGSGNEKLFF
TGTGCCACCATCCCCGAAGGGGGAAGCGGAAATGAAAAACTGTTTTTT
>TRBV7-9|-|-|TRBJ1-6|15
CASSRGTMGNSPLHF
TGTGCCAGCAGCCGCGGGACGATGGGAAATTCACCCCTCCACTTT
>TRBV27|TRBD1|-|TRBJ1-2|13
CASSSTGGYGYTF
TGTGCCAGCAGTTCGACAGGGGGCTATGGCTACACCTTC
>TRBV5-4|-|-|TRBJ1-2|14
CASSSELGGDGYTF
TGTGCCAGCAGCTCAGAACTGGGAGGGGATGGCTACACCTTC
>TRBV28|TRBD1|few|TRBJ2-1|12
CAAGQVYNEQFF
TGTGCCGCCGGACAGGTCTACAATGAGCAGTTCTTC
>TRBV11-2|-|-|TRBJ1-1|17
CASSLDAPGGWDTEAFF
TGTGCCAGCAGCTTAGATGCCCCGGGGGGGTGGGACACTGAAGCTTTCTTT
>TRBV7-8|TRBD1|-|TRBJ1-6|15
CASSLFTGTGSPLHF
TGTGCCAGCAGCCTATTTACAGGGACAGGATCACCCCTCCACTTT
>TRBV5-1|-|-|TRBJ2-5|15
CASSYLARVQETQYF
TGCGCCAGCAGCTACCTAGCGAGGGTTCAAGAGACCCAGTACTTC
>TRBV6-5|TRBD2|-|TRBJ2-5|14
CASSYSTGGGTQYF
TGTGCCAGCAGTTACTCGACGGGCGGGGGGACCCAGTACTTC
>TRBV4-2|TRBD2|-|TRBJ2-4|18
CASSQLATSGGALNIQYF
TGTGCCAGCAGCCAATTGGCAACTAGCGGGGGGGCCTTGAACATTCAGTACTTC
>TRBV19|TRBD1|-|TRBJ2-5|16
CASRGKQGTIQETQYF
TGTGCCAGTAGGGGAAAACAGGGGACCATCCAAGAGACCCAGTACTTC
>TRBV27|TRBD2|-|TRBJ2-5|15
CASRERGRGFETQYF
TGTGCCAGCAGGGAGCGGGGGCGGGGTTTTGAGACCCAGTACTTC
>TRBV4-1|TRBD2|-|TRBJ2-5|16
CASSQDSGLGSETQYF
TGCGCCAGCAGCCAAGATTCGGGACTAGGGTCAGAGACCCAGTACTTC
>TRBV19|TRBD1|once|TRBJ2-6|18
CASTIVTGGNRGANVLTF
TGTGCCAGTACGATTGTGACAGGGGGTAATCGTGGGGCCAACGTCCTGACTTTC
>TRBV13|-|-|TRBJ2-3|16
CASSSTLADYTDTQYF
TGTGCCAGCAGCTCCACGTTAGCGGATTACACAGATACGCAGTATTTT
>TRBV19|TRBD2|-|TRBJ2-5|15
CASSVKRGSQETQYF
TGTGCCAGTAGTGTTAAGCGGGGGAGCCAAGAGACCCAGTACTTC
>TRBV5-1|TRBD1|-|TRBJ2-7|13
CASSLDRGYEQYF
TGCGCCAGCAGCTTGGACAGGGGCTACGAGCAGTACTTC
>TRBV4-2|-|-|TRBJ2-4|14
CASSQGNERDIQYF
TGTGCCAGCAGCCAAGGGAATGAGAGGGACATTCAGTACTTC
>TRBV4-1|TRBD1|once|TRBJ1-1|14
CASSRDRRNTEAFF
TGCGCCAGCAGCCGGGACAGGAGGAACACTGAAGCTTTCTTT
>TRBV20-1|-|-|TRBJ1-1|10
CSVQGAEAFF
TGCAGTGTCCAGGGCGCTGAAGCTTTCTTT
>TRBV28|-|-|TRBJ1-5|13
CASSALFAQPQHF
TGTGCCAGCAGTGCACTATTTGCTCAGCCCCAGCATTTT
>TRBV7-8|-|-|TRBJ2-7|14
CASSLSPGPYEQYF
TGTGCCAGCAGCTTATCTCCAGGGCCCTACGAGCAGTACTTC
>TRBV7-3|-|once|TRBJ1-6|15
CASSLLGVGNSPLHF
TGTGCCAGCAGCTTACTCGGGGTCGGTAATTCACCCCTCCACTTT
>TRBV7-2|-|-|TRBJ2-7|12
CASSQPPTEQYF
TGTGCCAGCAGCCAACCCCCTACCGAGCAGTACTTC